This TCR beta chain stems from a study of identical twins. Points from the study as a whole: Less excess twin sharing appeared in beta out-of-frame sequences. Fewer insertions were carried by abundant cord blood beta clonotypes, but none was seen in memory repertoires.

The CDR3 has 12 residues. CDR1 is SQVTM and CDR2 is ANQGSEA in the germline V gene. The cDNA had a unique molecular identifier and a template-switch universal primer site. From the 5' RACE reads, TCRdb called clonotypes with MiXCR, one entry per CDR3 protein. The table records some 200,000 distinct CDR3 sequences, around 6.8% of them present only once. A word on this clonotype: The antigen remains unidentified. Given a much more abundant clone one base away, this may be a read error.

These data were also filed under a second study, of yellow fever vaccine responses in identical twins.

The chain uses TRBV29-1 and TRBJ2-7; D gene ambiguous. Sample: memory (CD45RO+) T cells sorted from blood. The clonotype originates from a woman aged 18-29 years in good health. The CDR3 coding sequence is TGCAGTCCCGGGTCGGTCACCTACGAGCAGTACTTC. The encoded protein is CSPGSVTYEQYF.